One sample yielded the 25 T cell receptor beta chains listed below, sequenced in a study of blood T cell repertoires in COVID-19. Libraries were prepared by immunoSEQ multiplex PCR; TCRdb keeps only in-frame clonotypes and omits some of them. The table has about 270,000 clones, roughly 93% seen once. Material for sequencing was PBMCs or T cells enriched from blood (not recorded which). The source is a woman between 40 and 55 years old with acute COVID-19.

The chain links TRBV11-3 to TRBJ2-1, with D unclear. CDR1 and CDR2 from the germline V gene are SGHNT and YENEEA. The CDR3 is 12 residues long. The ends were cut back, 3 bases at V and 11 bases at J, with 11 bases in the middle. CDR3 residues: CASSFLLTKQFF. The CDR3 coding sequence is TGTGCCAGCAGCTTTTTACTAACTAAGCAGTTCTTC.

The chain has TRBV7-9 and TRBJ2-3, with 11 bases identical to TRBD2. Germline lookup yields CDR1 SEHNR and CDR2 FQNEAQ (reference sequence). After removal of 1 base from V and 2 bases from J, the junction contained 2 bases not matched to a gene. CDR3 length: 16 residues. DNA of the CDR3: TGTGCCAGCAGCTTAGGACTAGCGGGGCACACAGATACGCAGTATTTT. Residues: CASSLGLAGHTDTQYF.

The chain couples TRBV5-5 to TRBJ1-2, with D perhaps matching TRBD1 (5 bases). This CDR3 has 14 residues. Between the trimmed V and J ends, which lost 3 bases and 4 bases, there was a span of 13 bases. Per the germline V gene, CDR1 is SGHKS and CDR2 is YYEKEE (reference sequence). The CDR3 nucleotides read TGTGCCAGCAGCTCGCAGTTGGGGGGCTATGGCTACACCTTC. This codes for CASSSQLGGYGYTF.

The chain links TRBV2 to TRBJ2-7; 14 nucleotides line up with TRBD2. The germline V gene has CDR1 SNHLY and CDR2 FYNNEI. The CDR3 length is 18 residues. After removal of 7 bases from V and 0 bases from J, the junction contained 11 bases not matched to a gene. The CDR3 spells CASNEAGLAGGYSYEQYF. For the CDR3, the DNA is TGTGCCAGCAACGAGGCTGGACTAGCGGGGGGTTACTCCTACGAGCAGTACTTC.

The rearrangement uses TRBV27 and TRBJ2-2; D might be TRBD1 (5 bases). Germline CDR1 reads MNHEY; CDR2 reads SMNVEV (reference sequence). The length of the CDR3 is 13 residues. V was pared by 6 bases and J by 6 bases, with 11 bases between. CDR3 in DNA: TGTGCCAGCAGCCGACAGTTCCCCGGGGAGCTGTTTTTT. It encodes CASSRQFPGELFF.

The rearrangement joins TRBV28 to TRBJ2-1, with 10 bases aligning to TRBD1. J was trimmed by 6 bases and V by 4 bases; bases with no gene match: 6. The CDR3 runs to 15 residues. The germline gives CDR1 MDHEN, CDR2 SYDVKM. The CDR3 nucleotides read TGTGCCAGCAGTTACCGGGACAGGGGTGGCAATGAGCAGTTCTTC. It translates to CASSYRDRGGNEQFF.

The CDR3 nucleotides are TGTGCCAGCAGACAAACTAGCACCGGGGAGCTGTTTTTT. This translates into CASRQTSTGELFF. The J gene is TRBJ2-2, the V gene TRBV7-9, with TRBD2 as a possible D gene (5 bases). V lost 6 bases to trimming and J lost 4 bases, with 9 bases between them. This CDR3 has 13 residues. CDR1 and CDR2 from the germline V gene are SEHNR and FQNEAQ (reference sequence).

The chain joins TRBV28 to TRBJ1-4; 7 bases match TRBD1. The CDR3 is 15 residues long. The J segment lost 6 bases and the V segment lost 4 bases, leaving 8 bases of the junction unmatched. CDR1 and CDR2 (germline): MDHEN, SYDVKM. The CDR3 protein is CASSSTTGLHEKLFF. The CDR3 DNA reads TGTGCCAGCAGTTCCACGACAGGGCTTCATGAAAAACTGTTTTTT.

V usage is TRBV5-6 and J usage is TRBJ1-5, with D unresolved. CDR3 length: 12 residues. The ends were cut back, 0 bases at V and 9 bases at J, with 7 bases in the middle. The germline gives CDR1 SGHDT, CDR2 YYEEEE. CDR3 loop: CASSLARGPQHF. The CDR3 coding sequence is TGTGCCAGCAGCTTGGCCCGGGGGCCCCAGCATTTT.

This clone was seen once. The gene calls are TRBV29-1 and TRBJ2-7; possible D gene TRBD1, 6 bases. The CDR3 runs 11 residues. Trimming took off 5 bases at V and 6 bases at J, with 11 bases between the two ends. The V gene's germline CDR1 is SQVTM and CDR2 ANQGSEA. CDR3 DNA sequence: TGCAGCGTTTCTACAGGGTCCGAGCAGTACTTC. Amino acids: CSVSTGSEQYF.

The CDR3 protein is CASRQGRRAFF. CDR3 in DNA: TGTGCCAGCCGACAGGGGAGAAGAGCTTTCTTT. This rearrangement joins TRBV27 to TRBJ1-1; 8 bases fit TRBD1. V gave up 8 bases and J gave up 10 bases; unmatched junction bases: 6. The CDR3 loop spans 11 amino acids. CDR1 is MNHEY and CDR2 is SMNVEV in the germline V gene (reference sequence).

This chain connects TRBV12-3 or TRBV12-4 to TRBJ1-2; 7 bases map to TRBD1. CDR3 size: 13 residues. Trimming took 6 bases from V and 4 from J; bases not matched to a gene: 5. For the CDR3, the DNA is TGTGCCAGCAGCCCGGACAGGTCCTATGGCTACACCTTC. Its protein product is CASSPDRSYGYTF.

Here the CDR3 reads CASSPWGGGGSPLHF. DNA of the CDR3: TGTGCCAGCAGCCCCTGGGGGGGAGGTGGGTCACCCCTCCACTTT. The rearrangement uses TRBV7-8 and TRBJ1-6; maybe TRBD1 (5 bases). The CDR3 is made up of 15 amino acids. Deletions cut 5 bases from V and 10 bases from J, with 18 bases between. CDR1 is SGHVS, CDR2 FQNEAQ, per germline.

The chain combines TRBV5-8 with TRBJ2-1; no clear D gene. V was clipped by 4 bases and J by 13 bases, with 15 bases between them. The germline V gene has CDR1 SGHTS and CDR2 YDEGEE. This CDR3 spans 12 amino acids. CDR3 sequence reads: CASSQALTLQFF. The CDR3 DNA follows: TGTGCCAGCAGCCAAGCCCTTACCCTACAGTTCTTC. The full variable domain, in which reference TRBV5-8 and TRBJ2-1 provide the parts outside the CDR3, is EAGVTQSPTHLIKTRGQQATLRCSPISGHTSVYWYQQALGLGLQFLLWYDEGEERNRGNFPPRFSGRQFPNYSSELNVNALELEDSALYLCASSQALTLQFFGPGTRLTVL.

The chain carries TRBV29-1 and TRBJ2-1, with D perhaps matching TRBD2 (6 bases). The CDR3 runs to 11 residues. From germline, CDR1 is SQVTM and CDR2 ANQGSEA. Trimming took off 8 bases at V and 10 bases at J, with 15 bases between the two ends. The DNA for the CDR3 is TGCAGCTTATCTGAGGCGGGAGAGCAGTTCTTC. It encodes CSLSEAGEQFF.

The rearrangement links TRBV5-5 to TRBJ1-5; a possible D gene is TRBD1 (6 bases). The ends were cut back, 4 bases at V and 3 bases at J, with 17 bases in the middle. This CDR3 has 16 residues. The germline V gene encodes CDR1 SGHKS and CDR2 YYEKEE (reference sequence). The CDR3 loop reads CASSPSVGAANQPQHF. The CDR3 bases are TGTGCCAGCAGCCCCAGTGTGGGGGCCGCCAATCAGCCCCAGCATTTT.

The chain recombines TRBV4-2 with TRBJ2-7; 12 nucleotides line up with TRBD2. Germline-derived CDR1 and CDR2 are LGHNA and YNFKEQ. After removal of 3 bases from V and 6 bases from J, the junction contained 9 bases not matched to a gene. The CDR3 spans 16 residues. The CDR3 DNA is TGTGCCAGCAGCCATCACCTAGCGGGAGGGCCAGGCGAGCAGTACTTC. Its translation: CASSHHLAGGPGEQYF.

The chain couples TRBV7-6 to TRBJ2-1; 8 bases line up with TRBD2. Trimming took 1 base from V and 5 from J; bases not matched to a gene: 4. Germline V gives CDR1 SGHVS, CDR2 FNYEAQ. CDR3 length: 15 residues. The CDR3 DNA sequence: TGTGCCAGCAGCTTAGGGACTAGCAGTAACAATGAGCAGTTCTTC. It encodes CASSLGTSSNNEQFF.

The gene calls are TRBV4-2 and TRBJ1-6, with D possibly being TRBD1 (6 bases). V was pared by 0 bases and J by 13 bases, with 16 bases between. CDR3 length: 15 residues. The germline V gene encodes CDR1 LGHNA and CDR2 YNFKEQ. This CDR3 is CASSQDPGDPRPLHF. The CDR3 bases are TGTGCCAGCAGCCAAGACCCAGGGGATCCGCGCCCCCTCCACTTT.

The rearrangement links TRBV28 to TRBJ1-2; D gene ambiguous. The CDR3 runs to 14 residues. Germline CDR1 is MDHEN and CDR2 is SYDVKM. The V end lost 6 bases, the J end lost 4 bases, and 15 bases lay between the germline ends. The CDR3 bases are TGTGCCAGCAGCCTATTGGACGGGGTCTATGGCTACACCTTC. Its protein is CASSLLDGVYGYTF.

This clone was detected a few times. The chain recombines TRBV2 with TRBJ2-5; no clear D. Looked up from germline, CDR1 is SNHLY and CDR2 is FYNNEI. V lost 5 bases and J lost 3, with 4 bases in between. The CDR3 runs 11 residues. The chain's CDR3 is CASSQKETQYF. DNA of the CDR3: TGTGCCAGCAGTCAGAAAGAGACCCAGTACTTC.

The CDR3 nucleotides read TGCGCCAGCAGCTTGGAGGGACAGGGGGCCTACGAGCAGTACTTC. This codes for CASSLEGQGAYEQYF. The rearrangement joins TRBV5-1 to TRBJ2-7; 11 bases line up with TRBD1. The V gene end was trimmed by 0 bases and the J gene end by 2 bases; junction bases not matched to a gene: 1. The CDR3 has 15 amino acids. The V gene's germline CDR1 is SGHRS and CDR2 YFSETQ.

This clone was recorded once. The gene calls are TRBV7-9 and TRBJ2-7; 7 nucleotides line up with TRBD2. The CDR3 totals 17 residues. V was pared by 1 base and J by 3 bases, with 12 bases of the junction left unmatched. CDR1 and CDR2 (germline): SEHNR, FQNEAQ (reference sequence). CDR3 nucleotide sequence: TGTGCCAGCAGCTTAGGGGTCTCTGCGGAGCGGGGCTACGAGCAGTACTTC. Translated: CASSLGVSAERGYEQYF. Variable domain in full (rest from reference TRBV7-9 and TRBJ2-7): DTGVSQNPRHKITKRGQNVTFRCDPISEHNRLYWYRQTLGQGPEFLTYFQNEAQLEKSRLLSDRFSAERPKGSFSTLEIQRTEQGDSAMYLCASSLGVSAERGYEQYFGPGTRLTVT.

The genes are TRBV5-1 and TRBJ2-2; 8 bases line up with TRBD1. This CDR3 comprises 20 residues. The ends lost 4 bases at V and 6 bases at J; junction bases unmatched: 23. The germline CDR1 and CDR2 sequences are SGHRS and YFSETQ. The CDR3 loop is CASSPGEWGDRPLGSGELFF. The CDR3 coding sequence is TGCGCCAGCAGCCCCGGCGAATGGGGGGACAGGCCCCTAGGATCCGGGGAGCTGTTTTTT.

The CDR3 nucleotides are TGTGCCAGCAGCAACTCCTATAATTCACCCCTCCACTTT. It codes for CASSNSYNSPLHF. V and J are TRBV28 and TRBJ1-6; D call uncertain. The V end lost 6 bases, the J end lost 0 bases, and 3 bases lay between the germline ends. CDR1 is MDHEN and CDR2 is SYDVKM in the germline V gene. This CDR3 is built from 13 residues.